This T cell receptor beta chain appears in the sequencing data of a study of blood T cells in healthy people across ages. A second PCR of about 6 to 11 cycles used a sample-barcoded 5' primer and a J-beta primer mix. One entry per CDR3 protein results from TCRdb running MiXCR on the 5' RACE reads. This table holds about 1 million distinct CDR3 sequences, more than 35% found once. The V and J ends lost 2 bases and 1 base respectively, with 11 bases between them. The CDR3 covers 16 residues. Germline CDR1 and CDR2: ENHRY and SYGVKD. A word on this clonotype: Antigen unknown.

Study-level results: Any conclusive comparison of naive versus antigen-experienced cells was prevented by using unsorted PBMCs. Those diversity estimates obtained from one million T cells were thought to be underestimates.

This clonotype originated in a woman aged 60-75 years in good health. The chain carries TRBV10-3 and TRBJ1-4; D uncertain. Source material: blood. CDR3 residues: CAISEGGVRTNEKLFF. The CDR3 DNA sequence: TGTGCCATCAGTGAGGGTGGGGTTCGAACTAATGAAAAACTGTTTTTT.